This is a list of T cell receptor beta chains from one sample in a study of cytomegalovirus exposure and HLA in healthy donors. Sequencing used immunoSEQ multiplex PCR; TCRdb keeps in-frame clones, though not all of them. The sample carries 150,000 to 200,000 clones, approximately 80% recorded once. Sequenced input: PBMCs. These receptors all stem from a woman aged 30 to 39 in good health and CMV-seropositive. The CDR3 runs from the conserved cysteine through the conserved F or W. Each record gives: V gene, J gene, clone size, D gene, CDR3 protein, CDR3 DNA. D genes are given only for firm matches. Some rows have no size entry. The others give once, few or many, or a class for an expanded clone.

>TRBV6-6|TRBJ1-1|.|.
CASSSRPLIGSTEAFF
TGTGCCAGCAGTTCCCGCCCCCTCATAGGGAGCACTGAAGCTTTCTTT
>TRBV27|TRBJ2-3|few|.
CASSPGLTDITDTQYF
TGTGCCAGCAGTCCTGGGCTCACAGATATCACAGATACGCAGTATTTT
>TRBV6-5|TRBJ2-2|.|.
CASSYSGLTGELFF
TGTGCCAGCAGTTACAGCGGCCTCACCGGGGAGCTGTTTTTT
>TRBV5-4|TRBJ2-7|.|.
CATSQGVQYEQYF
TGTGCCACCTCACAGGGAGTCCAGTACGAGCAGTACTTC
>TRBV7-3|TRBJ2-1|.|TRBD2
CASSNGRGDYNEQFF
TGTGCCAGCAGCAATGGGCGGGGGGACTACAATGAGCAGTTCTTC
>TRBV11-2|TRBJ2-3|few|.
CASSSIRGGARADTQYF
TGTGCCAGCAGCTCCATTAGGGGGGGCGCGCGGGCAGATACGCAGTATTTT
>TRBV29-1|TRBJ2-2|once|.
CSVIRVDSAFSGTGELFF
TGCAGCGTTATAAGGGTGGACAGCGCCTTTTCGGGCACCGGGGAGCTGTTTTTT
>TRBV4-2|TRBJ2-3|.|TRBD2
CASSQEGRGSDTQYF
TGTGCCAGCAGCCAAGAGGGGAGGGGTTCCGATACGCAGTATTTT
>TRBV5-1|TRBJ1-1|.|TRBD1
CASTPGGRGFGTEAFF
TGCGCCAGCACCCCCGGCGGCAGGGGGTTTGGCACTGAAGCTTTCTTT
>TRBV20-1|TRBJ2-7|.|.
CSARDAYEQYF
TGCAGTGCTAGAGACGCCTACGAGCAGTACTTC
>TRBV12-5|TRBJ2-5|.|TRBD2
CASGLATGGWETQYF
TGTGCTAGTGGTTTGGCGACGGGGGGGTGGGAGACCCAGTACTTC
>TRBV6-5|TRBJ1-2|.|.
CASSRDGQNYGYTF
TGTGCCAGCAGCAGGGATGGGCAAAACTATGGCTACACCTTC
>TRBV5-6|TRBJ2-1|.|TRBD2
CASSLRGSAYNEQFF
TGTGCCAGCAGCTTACGCGGGAGTGCCTACAATGAGCAGTTCTTC
>TRBV15|TRBJ2-7|.|TRBD1
CATSTGQEPNEQYF
TGTGCCACCAGCACCGGACAGGAACCCAACGAGCAGTACTTC
>TRBV9|TRBJ1-4|.|.
CASSGDSTNEKLFF
TGTGCCAGCAGCGGGGACTCAACTAATGAAAAACTGTTTTTT
>TRBV7-8|TRBJ1-5|.|TRBD1
CASSIRTGPGDQPQHF
TGTGCCAGCAGTATAAGGACAGGGCCGGGGGATCAGCCCCAGCATTTT
>TRBV11-2|TRBJ2-5|.|.
CASSLKREETQYF
TGTGCCAGCAGCTTAAAGCGGGAAGAGACCCAGTACTTC
>TRBV28|TRBJ1-5|.|.
CASSRTGSHQPQHF
TGTGCCAGCAGTCGAACCGGGAGCCATCAGCCCCAGCATTTT
>TRBV11-3|TRBJ1-1|.|TRBD1
CASSRDRVTEAFF
TGTGCCAGCAGCCGGGACAGGGTCACTGAAGCTTTCTTT
>TRBV19|TRBJ1-5|.|TRBD1
CASSTLGQGNQPQHF
TGTGCCAGTAGTACCCTAGGACAGGGGAATCAGCCCCAGCATTTT
>TRBV6-5|TRBJ2-7|.|.
CASSFGTYEQYF
TGTGCCAGCAGTTTTGGCACCTACGAGCAGTACTTC
>TRBV2|TRBJ2-5|.|TRBD1
CASSQGQGTEETQYF
TGTGCCAGCAGTCAGGGACAGGGGACCGAAGAGACCCAGTACTTC
>TRBV28|TRBJ2-7|.|TRBD2
CASSPRGGSLSYEQYF
TGTGCCAGCAGTCCGAGGGGCGGGAGTCTCTCCTACGAGCAGTACTTC
>TRBV7-2|TRBJ1-5|.|.
CASSLYTGSGRNQPQHF
TGTGCCAGCAGCTTATACACAGGGAGTGGTAGAAATCAGCCCCAGCATTTT
>TRBV4-2|TRBJ1-1|.|TRBD1
CASSPSRGQGTTEAFF
TGTGCCAGCAGCCCCAGTAGGGGACAGGGGACCACTGAAGCTTTCTTT
>TRBV6-6|TRBJ1-1|many|.
CASISEGLAFF
TGTGCCAGCATATCGGAGGGTTTGGCTTTCTTT
>TRBV6-5|TRBJ1-3|few|.
CASTQPGSSGNTIYF
TGTGCCAGCACCCAACCGGGGAGCTCTGGAAACACCATATATTTT
>TRBV20-1|TRBJ2-7|.|.
CSVGEAQYF
TGCAGTGTGGGGGAGGCGCAGTACTTC
>TRBV9|TRBJ1-1|.|.
CASSVVTAPNTEAFF
TGTGCCAGCAGCGTAGTAACAGCTCCGAACACTGAAGCTTTCTTT
>TRBV7-3|TRBJ2-5|few|TRBD2
CASSLLLAGGQETQYF
TGTGCCAGCAGCTTACTACTAGCGGGGGGACAAGAGACCCAGTACTTC
>TRBV6-5|TRBJ1-1|.|TRBD1
CASSYARGQVNTEAFF
TGTGCCAGCAGTTACGCCCGGGGACAGGTGAACACTGAAGCTTTCTTT
>TRBV4-1|TRBJ1-5|.|.
CASSGTSGQPQHF
TGCGCCAGCAGCGGGACGAGCGGGCAGCCCCAGCATTTT
>TRBV6-1|TRBJ1-1|.|.
CASSVQGGDTEAFF
TGTGCCAGCAGTGTACAGGGAGGGGACACTGAAGCTTTCTTT
>TRBV10-3|TRBJ1-1|.|.
CAISDPGGMEAFF
TGTGCCATCAGTGATCCTGGGGGCATGGAAGCTTTCTTT
>TRBV7-9|TRBJ1-3|.|.
CASSLTRVGNTIYF
TGTGCCAGCAGCTTAACTAGGGTAGGAAACACCATATATTTT
>TRBV5-6|TRBJ1-3|.|.
CASSLVRDISGNTIYF
TGTGCCAGCAGCTTGGTTCGGGACATCTCTGGAAACACCATATATTTT